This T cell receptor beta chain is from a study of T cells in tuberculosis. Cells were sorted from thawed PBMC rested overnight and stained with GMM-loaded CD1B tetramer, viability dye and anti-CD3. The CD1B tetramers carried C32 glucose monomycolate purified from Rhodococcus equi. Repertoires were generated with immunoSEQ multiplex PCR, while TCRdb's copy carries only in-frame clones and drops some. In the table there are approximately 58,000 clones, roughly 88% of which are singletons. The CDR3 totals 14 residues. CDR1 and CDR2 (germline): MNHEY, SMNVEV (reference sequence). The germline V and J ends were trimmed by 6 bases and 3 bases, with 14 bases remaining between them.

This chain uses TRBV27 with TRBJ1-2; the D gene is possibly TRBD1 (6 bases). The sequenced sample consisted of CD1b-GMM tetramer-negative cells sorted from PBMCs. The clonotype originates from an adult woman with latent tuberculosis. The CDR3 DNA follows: TGTGCCAGCAGCCGAACAGGGTCGGACTATGGCTACACCTTC. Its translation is CASSRTGSDYGYTF.